This T cell receptor (beta chain) was identified in a study of beta chain features in type 1 diabetes. Study summary: Comparable age, gender and cell yields were observed in patients relative to healthy donors. Overall study results and limits: A moderate, significant TCRB CDR3 shortening appeared in type 1 diabetes across four CD4+ subsets.

The CDR3 covers 13 residues. After removal of 4 bases from V and 6 bases from J, the junction contained 3 bases not matched to a gene. Germline V gives CDR1 SGHRS, CDR2 YFSETQ. Every isolated RNA sample was fully reverse transcribed, so sequencing captured expressed TCRB transcripts. The data were produced by immunoSEQ multiplex PCR, yet TCRdb's version contains in-frame clones alone and is incomplete. The sample contains about 170,000 clones, approximately 7.8% of which appear only once. A word on this clone: The antigen is not known.

On average, the one heparinised blood draw given by each donor was roughly 100 mL. The purity of all sorted populations exceeded 95%. V is TRBV5-1 and J is TRBJ2-2; 7 bases fit TRBD1. The source of this sequence is a woman between 35 and 50 years old with type 1 diabetes. The sample was central memory CD4+ T cells from blood. The CDR3 loop is CASSVQGSGELFF. Written as DNA, the CDR3 is TGCGCCAGCAGCGTACAGGGGTCCGGGGAGCTGTTTTTT.